The 5 T cell receptor beta chains below all came from one sample that was sequenced in a study of PD-1 and CTLA-4 blockade in melanoma. TCRdb's table, derived via immunoSEQ multiplex PCR, lists solely in-frame clones and lacks some. The sample includes 15,000 to 20,000 clones, roughly two thirds of them seen just once. Specimen: CD8+ T cells from peripheral blood, collected before anti-PD-1 treatment. Receptor source: a human donor with melanoma.

The genes are TRBV2 and TRBJ2-2; TRBD1 is a possible D gene (6 bases). Germline CDR1 SNHLY, CDR2 FYNNEI. V was clipped by 7 bases and J by 1 base, with 10 bases between them. The CDR3 runs 14 residues. The CDR3 here is CASNRQENTGELFF. In nucleotides, the CDR3 is TGTGCCAGCAATAGACAGGAGAACACCGGGGAGCTGTTTTTT.

The V gene is TRBV5-6, the J gene TRBJ1-2; the D is unclear. V lost 4 bases to trimming and J lost 13 bases, with 14 bases between them. CDR3 size: 11 residues. The V gene's germline CDR1 is SGHDT and CDR2 YYEEEE. The CDR3 here is CASSLRYHSTF. CDR3 DNA: TGTGCCAGCAGCCTTAGGTACCATAGCACCTTC.

The chain recombines TRBV7-9 with TRBJ2-3, with 7 bases identical to TRBD1. V shed 11 bases, J shed 2 bases, and the junction held 10 bases outside the gene matches. Germline assignment: CDR1 SEHNR and CDR2 FQNEAQ (reference sequence). This CDR3 is 14 amino acids long. The CDR3 reads CAWNRDRYTDTQYF. CDR3 nucleotide sequence: TGTGCCTGGAATAGGGACAGATACACAGATACGCAGTATTTT. The variable domain in full, with the rest retrieved from reference TRBV7-9 and TRBJ2-3, is DTGVSQNPRHKITKRGQNVTFRCDPISEHNRLYWYRQTLGQGPEFLTYFQNEAQLEKSRLLSDRFSAERPKGSFSTLEIQRTEQGDSAMYLCAWNRDRYTDTQYFGPGTRLTVL.

The chain combines TRBV5-1 with TRBJ2-5, with D unclear. V shed 0 bases and J shed 1 base, with 13 bases lying between them. CDR1 is SGHRS and CDR2 is YFSETQ in the germline V gene. This CDR3 contains 16 residues. CDR3 sequence: CASSLDEPIIQETQYF. In nucleotides, the CDR3 is TGCGCCAGCAGCTTGGATGAACCGATCATCCAAGAGACCCAGTACTTC.

The chain is built from TRBV4-1 and TRBJ2-6, with D hard to call. This CDR3 is 19 amino acids long. V was cut by 0 bases and J by 2 bases, with 17 bases left in between. Per the germline V gene, CDR1 is MGHRA and CDR2 is YSYEKL. In nucleotides, the CDR3 is TGCGCCAGCAGCCAAGATCCCCCAAGCCGGGCTACTGGGGCCAACGTCCTGACTTTC. Its translation is CASSQDPPSRATGANVLTF.